The entry below describes one T cell receptor beta chain. This clonotype was picked up many times. Its antigen is still unknown. No much larger clone exists at a distance of one base, and base qualities are not known. Receptor amplification or capture employed 5' RACE. The sequencing machine was a NextSeq 500. In the TCR library protocol, unique molecular identifiers were attached to individual cDNA molecules to correct for PCR bias and sequencing error. Both TCR alpha and beta chains were sequenced, and tight co-correlation was observed between alpha and beta sequence abundances in each sample. The paper's data handling went like this. V gene, J gene and CDR3 annotation of TCR sequences was performed with Decombinator V4. Expanded TCRs were defined as changing significantly between any two time points under a Poisson model with p below 0.0001. TCR abundances were normalised to the total number of TCRs sequenced per sample and were expressed as counts per million. MAIT TCRs were defined by TRAV1-2 paired with TRAJ12, TRAJ20 or TRAJ33, and iNKT TCRs by TRAV10 paired with TRAJ18. VDJdb, accessed 1 November 2021, was searched for CMV, EBV and SARS-CoV-2 annotated TCRs, excluding TCRs annotated for multiple antigens. Using fastp at Q25 and MiXCR, TCRdb reprocessed the public reads and kept productive beta chains. Under each unique CDR3 protein, matching rows form one entry showing the most common genes and DNA. These V and J calls originate from TCRdb's pipeline instead of the authors' own analysis. The sample table lists about 64,000 distinct CDR3 sequences, around 11% of them with a count of one. Nearly 3% of the sample rests with the top ten.

This entry is derived from a study of early T cells in non-severe SARS-CoV-2 infection (dated by TCRdb to the early 2020s). For the wider study: Because TCR sequencing relied on bulk RNA taken from unsorted whole blood, pairing of alpha and beta chains was not possible.

The V end gives up 4 bases and the J end 4 bases, leaving 14 bases in the junction not matched to a gene. Reading the germline V gene gives CDR1 SGHAT and CDR2 FQNNGV. Measured from the cysteine to the phenylalanine, the CDR3 is 17 residues long. Only CDR3 DNA remains: 51 bases, in frame from the first base. Study-level results and caveats: VDJdb matching was skewed toward anti-spike CD8 responses, so virus-specific expansions were likely underestimated and private and CD4 specificities were missed.

The study was a case-control design nested within a healthcare worker cohort in London, UK, with weekly nasopharyngeal swab PCR tests and blood sampling. Between 23 and 31 March 2020, the week of the UK lockdown, healthcare workers were enrolled and then followed up weekly for as long as 16 weeks. This TCR came from an adult who was a healthcare worker with PCR-confirmed SARS-CoV-2 infection or an uninfected control (not recorded which). The rearrangement joined TRBV11-2 to TRBJ1-2, and 8 bases in between align with TRBD1. The sample here was whole blood, taken at baseline. The CDR3 protein: CASSWDRRTGYSYGYTF. The base sequence is TGTGCCAGCAGCTGGGATCGGCGGACAGGGTACTCCTATGGCTACACCTTC.